These 27 T cell receptor beta chains were sequenced from one sample in a study of cytomegalovirus exposure and HLA in healthy donors. PCR amplification relied on 60 Vbeta primers (plus 13 Jbeta primers). Profiling relied on immunoSEQ multiplex PCR, and the TCRdb table lists in-frame clones only, not all of them. The sample consists of roughly 190,000 clones, about four fifths of them appearing once. The specimen sequenced was PBMCs. These receptors all come from a girl aged 10-17 years in good health and CMV-seropositive.

This clone was counted between two and nine times. The chain couples TRBV11-2 to TRBJ1-4; TRBD1 is a possible D gene (5 bases). Germline V lookup: CDR1 SGHAT, CDR2 FQNNGV. The CDR3 runs to 14 residues. Trimming left V 7 bases short and J 6 bases short, with 15 bases between. The CDR3, as DNA: TGTGCCAGCAACATCGGGGGAACCGATGAAAAACTGTTTTTT. This encodes CASNIGGTDEKLFF.

This chain links TRBV30 with TRBJ2-3; tentative D call: TRBD2 (6 bases). Between the trimmed V and J ends, which lost 4 bases and 10 bases, there was a span of 21 bases. From germline, CDR1 is GTSNPN and CDR2 SVGIG (reference sequence). The CDR3 runs 14 residues. The DNA for the CDR3 is TGTGCCTGGACCCCTTCAGGCGGGGATTGGGCGCAGTATTTT. Its translation is CAWTPSGGDWAQYF.

The J gene is TRBJ1-3, the V gene TRBV9; D not certain. The V gene lost 3 bases and the J gene lost 0 bases, with 13 bases spanning the gap. The germline V gene has CDR1 SGDLS and CDR2 YYNGEE. The CDR3 has 16 residues. The CDR3 coding sequence is TGTGCCAGCAGCGCAACACAGCTCCTCTCTGGAAACACCATATATTTT. Protein sequence: CASSATQLLSGNTIYF.

CDR3 sequence (DNA): TGTGCCAGCAGACAGGCCAGCTCCTACGAGCAGTACTTC. Translation gives CASRQASSYEQYF. This chain joins TRBV7-2 and TRBJ2-7; perhaps TRBD1 as D (5 bases). The germline V gene has CDR1 SGHTA and CDR2 FQGNSA. CDR3 length: 13 amino acids. Trimming left V 6 bases short and J 0 bases short, with 9 bases between.

The CDR3 DNA follows: TGTGCCAGCAGACAAACAGTCCTCCACTCTGGGGCCAACGTCCTGACTTTC. It translates to CASRQTVLHSGANVLTF. The rearrangement links TRBV2 to TRBJ2-6, with D unresolved. Germline loops: CDR1 SNHLY, CDR2 FYNNEI. The CDR3 is 17 amino acids. Deletions cut 6 bases from V and 0 bases from J, with 15 bases between.

For the CDR3, the DNA is TGCGCCAGCAGCTTACAGGGGGTCGACTCTGGAAACACCATATATTTT. As protein: CASSLQGVDSGNTIYF. J is TRBJ1-3 and V is TRBV5-1; 8 bases match TRBD1. With V trimmed by 2 bases and J by 0 bases, 4 bases remained unmatched. The length of the CDR3 is 16 residues. Germline CDR1 reads SGHRS; CDR2 reads YFSETQ.

The chain couples TRBV7-2 to TRBJ1-6; 8 bases fit TRBD1. This CDR3 spans 16 amino acids. Germline trimming cut 5 bases from V and 1 base from J; bases unmatched to any gene: 4. Germline V CDR1 and CDR2: SGHTA, FQGNSA. CDR3 amino acids: CASSPRTGSYNSPLHF. The DNA of the CDR3 is TGTGCCAGCAGCCCTCGGACAGGGTCCTATAATTCACCCCTCCACTTT. The whole variable domain, remainder taken from reference TRBV7-2 and TRBJ1-6, is GAGVSQSPSNKVTEKGKDVELRCDPISGHTALYWYRQSLGQGLEFLIYFQGNSAPDKSGLPSDRFSAERTGGSVSTLTIQRTQQEDSAVYLCASSPRTGSYNSPLHFGNGTRLTVT.

The chain has TRBV12-2 and TRBJ1-5; whether TRBD1, the table's D call, matches the DNA was not checked. TRBV12-2 is noted as a pseudogene. This CDR3 region has 15 residues. The CDR3 loop is CASRLAGQGNQPQHF. CDR3 DNA sequence: TGTGCAAGTCGCTTAGCCGGTCAGGGGAATCAGCCCCAGCATTTT.

The J gene is TRBJ2-7, the V gene TRBV5-1; no clear D. Trimming took off 1 base at V and 6 bases at J, with 8 bases between the two ends. Germline V gene sequence: CDR1 SGHRS, CDR2 YFSETQ. This CDR3 is built from 12 residues. The CDR3 loop reads CASSLSGTEQYF. The CDR3 DNA reads TGCGCCAGCAGCTTGTCCGGTACCGAGCAGTACTTC. The full variable domain, completed using reference TRBV5-1 and TRBJ2-7, is KAGVTQTPRYLIKTRGQQVTLSCSPISGHRSVSWYQQTPGQGLQFLFEYFSETQRNKGNFPGRFSGRQFSNSRSEMNVSTLELGDSALYLCASSLSGTEQYFGPGTRLTVT.

This clone was seen once. The chain employs TRBV4-1 and TRBJ1-1; the D is unclear. V was shortened by 0 bases and J by 5 bases, with 19 bases between the two germline ends. This CDR3 region has 17 residues. The germline CDR1 and CDR2 sequences are MGHRA and YSYEKL. CDR3 amino acids: CASSQDLEGAVRTEAFF. The CDR3 bases are TGCGCCAGCAGCCAAGATCTGGAGGGCGCAGTAAGGACTGAAGCTTTCTTT.

This chain connects TRBV27 to TRBJ2-2; 12 bases map to TRBD1. The CDR3 length is 16 residues. Germline CDR1 MNHEY, CDR2 SMNVEV (reference sequence). V lost 3 bases and J lost 4; bases outside the gene matches: 3. Here the CDR3 DNA reads TGTGCCAGCAGTTTCGGGACAGGGGGCGGCACCGGGGAGCTGTTTTTT. Its translation: CASSFGTGGGTGELFF.

The chain uses TRBV30 and TRBJ1-5; TRBD1 might be the D (5 bases). The CDR3 extends over 15 amino acids. The germline V and J ends were trimmed by 2 bases and 1 base, with 12 bases remaining between them. The germline CDR1 and CDR2 sequences are GTSNPN and SVGIG (reference sequence). CDR3 amino acids: CAWSFGRGSNQPQHF. The CDR3 nucleotides read TGTGCCTGGAGTTTTGGGAGGGGAAGCAATCAGCCCCAGCATTTT.

This sequence joins TRBV6-6 and TRBJ1-6; TRBD1 agrees at 8 bases. CDR1 MNHNY and CDR2 SVGAGI come from the germline V gene (reference sequence). V dropped 4 bases and J dropped 7; count of bases not matched to a gene: 6. The CDR3 consists of 15 residues. CDR3 sequence (DNA): TGTGCCAGCAGTTCACGGACAGGGAAAAATTCACCCCTCCACTTT. Its protein product is CASSSRTGKNSPLHF.

The rearrangement links TRBV6-5 to TRBJ1-1, with a weak D call TRBD1 (5 bases). Trimming shortened V by 6 bases and J by 3 bases, and 14 bases separated the two germline ends. Per germline, CDR1 MNHEY and CDR2 SVGAGI. This CDR3 has 14 amino acids. The DNA of the CDR3 is TGTGCCAGCAGCCACCCTCGGGGGGACACTGAAGCTTTCTTT. Encoded protein: CASSHPRGDTEAFF.

V and J are TRBV21-1 and TRBJ1-1; the D call in the table, TRBD1, was not verified against the DNA. TRBV21-1 is a pseudogene segment. The CDR3 length is 12 residues. The DNA for the CDR3 is TGTGCCCGAGACAGGGTTTGCACTGAAGCTTTCTTT. It encodes CARDRVCTEAFF.

V usage is TRBV7-2 and J usage is TRBJ2-7, with D hard to call. The V and J ends lost 5 bases and 1 base respectively, with 12 bases between them. CDR1 is SGHTA and CDR2 is FQGNSA in the germline V gene. This CDR3 spans 14 amino acids. For the CDR3, the DNA is TGTGCCAGCAGCCCGTACGGGTCGTCCTACGAGCAGTACTTC. Amino acids: CASSPYGSSYEQYF. The full variable domain, rest sourced from reference TRBV7-2 and TRBJ2-7, is GAGVSQSPSNKVTEKGKDVELRCDPISGHTALYWYRQSLGQGLEFLIYFQGNSAPDKSGLPSDRFSAERTGGSVSTLTIQRTQQEDSAVYLCASSPYGSSYEQYFGPGTRLTVT.

V is TRBV5-1 and J is TRBJ2-1; 10 nucleotides align to TRBD1. V shed 0 bases and J 3 bases; nucleotides not matched to a gene: 0. CDR3 length equals 15 residues. CDR1 SGHRS and CDR2 YFSETQ come from the germline V gene. This CDR3 reads CASSLGDRGYNEQFF. The CDR3 DNA reads as TGCGCCAGCAGCTTGGGGGACAGGGGCTACAATGAGCAGTTCTTC.

The chain links TRBV25-1 to TRBJ1-6, with 7 nucleotides matching TRBD1. The germline CDR1 and CDR2 sequences are MGHDK and SYGVNS. V dropped 4 bases and J dropped 6; count of bases not matched to a gene: 6. The CDR3 is 15 residues long. CDR3 sequence: CASSAGQAFNSPLHF. The CDR3 DNA sequence: TGTGCCAGCAGTGCCGGACAGGCGTTTAATTCACCCCTCCACTTT.

The chain links TRBV7-9 to TRBJ1-5, with 11 bases matching TRBD1. Germline values: CDR1 SEHNR, CDR2 FQNEAQ (reference sequence). The CDR3 is 18 amino acids. V gave up 4 bases and J gave up 1 base; unmatched junction bases: 9. The CDR3 nucleotides read TGTGCCAGCAGCTGGGGGACAGGGGGTGCGTGGAGCAATCAGCCCCAGCATTTT. Its protein product is CASSWGTGGAWSNQPQHF.

CDR3 in DNA: TGTGCCAGCAGGCCAGACGGGGGAAACACCATATATTTT. Translating gives CASRPDGGNTIYF. The rearrangement joins TRBV6-5 to TRBJ1-3, with no clear D. This CDR3 is 13 amino acids long. V was shortened by 6 bases and J by 4 bases, with 10 bases between the two germline ends. Germline V lookup: CDR1 MNHEY, CDR2 SVGAGI.

The chain has TRBV4-1 and TRBJ2-7, with a weak D call TRBD2 (5 bases). The CDR3 sequence is 16 residues long. V lost 0 bases and J 4 bases, leaving 16 bases between the germline ends. Germline V gene data show CDR1 as MGHRA and CDR2 as YSYEKL. Here the CDR3 reads CASSQDLAATMYEQYF. CDR3 sequence (DNA): TGCGCCAGCAGCCAAGATTTGGCGGCGACTATGTACGAGCAGTACTTC.

The rearrangement links TRBV14 to TRBJ2-5, with a weak D call TRBD1 (5 bases). The CDR3 contains 13 residues. Trimming pared 4 bases from V and 5 bases from J, leaving 11 bases between. Germline CDR1 and CDR2: SGHDN and FVKESK. Written as DNA, the CDR3 is TGTGCCAGCAGCCGCAGTAAGGGGGAGACCCAGTACTTC. This codes for CASSRSKGETQYF.

The rearrangement links TRBV27 to TRBJ2-7; TRBD2 might be the D (6 bases). This CDR3 spans 15 amino acids. Trimming took 4 bases from V and 5 from J, leaving 18 bases between them. The V gene's germline CDR1 is MNHEY and CDR2 SMNVEV (reference sequence). DNA of the CDR3: TGTGCCAGCAGTTCCCGAGGAGGGGCCTTCCACGAGCAGTACTTC. Amino acids: CASSSRGGAFHEQYF.

In the case of this clone: Distinct nucleotide sequences in the sample also encode this CDR3. DNA of the CDR3: TGCGCCAGCAGCCAAGAGCTAGCGGGGGGTCCGGATACGCAGTATTTT. Protein product: CASSQELAGGPDTQYF. The chain uses TRBV4-3 and TRBJ2-3; 11 bases are shared with TRBD2. CDR3 length: 16 amino acids. J gave up 6 bases and V 0 bases, and 5 bases lay outside the gene matches. CDR1 and CDR2 (germline): LGHNA, YSLEER.

This clone occurred a few times. The V call is TRBV18, the J call TRBJ2-5, with 8 bases aligning to TRBD2. The germline gives CDR1 KGHSH, CDR2 LQKENI. This CDR3 contains 15 residues. V trimming: 0 bases; J trimming: 4 bases; junction bases outside the gene matches: 4. CDR3 in amino acids: CASSPPTGGGETQYF. In DNA, the CDR3 is TGTGCCAGCTCACCACCCACCGGGGGGGGAGAGACCCAGTACTTC.

V and J are TRBV5-1 and TRBJ2-5; 8 bases are shared with TRBD1. The J call could be wrong; TRBJ2-7 is a better fit for the DNA end. Germline-derived CDR1 and CDR2 are SGHRS and YFSETQ. The CDR3 runs 14 residues. The CDR3 region is CASSFGQGSYEQYF. The CDR3 coding sequence is TGCGCCAGCAGCTTTGGACAGGGAAGCTACGAGCAGTACTTC.

The V and J genes are TRBV7-6 and TRBJ2-7; D perhaps matches TRBD2 (5 bases). The CDR3 length is 16 residues. V was pared by 1 base and J by 1 base, with 14 bases between. Germline CDR1 SGHVS, CDR2 FNYEAQ. The CDR3: CASSLGVGVGSYEQYF. For the CDR3, the DNA is TGTGCCAGCAGCTTAGGGGTCGGGGTGGGATCCTACGAGCAGTACTTC.